This entry lists 11 T cell receptor beta chains sequenced from one sample in a study of OX40 agonist ivuxolimab in advanced cancers. Libraries were prepared by immunoSEQ multiplex PCR; TCRdb keeps only in-frame clonotypes and omits some of them. The data hold approximately 74,000 clones, with approximately 92% observed a single time. The sequencing used CD4+ or CD8+ T cells sorted from blood, collected in a trial of the OX40 agonist ivuxolimab. The receptor set was obtained from an adult with an advanced solid tumor such as melanoma, head and neck, liver or kidney cancer.

The chain employs TRBV5-1 and TRBJ2-7; D is unresolved. The CDR3 contains 12 residues. The germline V gene has CDR1 SGHRS and CDR2 YFSETQ. V lost 2 bases and J 5 bases, leaving 8 bases between the germline ends. The CDR3 DNA follows: TGCGCCAGCAGCTTCCTAAAAGACGAGCAGTACTTC. Translated, it gives CASSFLKDEQYF. The whole variable domain, remainder taken from reference TRBV5-1 and TRBJ2-7, is KAGVTQTPRYLIKTRGQQVTLSCSPISGHRSVSWYQQTPGQGLQFLFEYFSETQRNKGNFPGRFSGRQFSNSRSEMNVSTLELGDSALYLCASSFLKDEQYFGPGTRLTVT.

V gene TRBV11-3 combines with J gene TRBJ1-1; D call uncertain. The CDR3 loop spans 13 amino acids. Germline CDR1 is SGHNT and CDR2 is YENEEA. V gave up 5 bases and J gave up 8 bases, with 15 bases separating them. CDR3 in amino acids: CASSPQSHGEAFF. CDR3 bases: TGTGCCAGCAGCCCGCAAAGCCACGGAGAAGCTTTCTTT.

This clone was detected only once. The V call is TRBV5-1, the J call TRBJ2-1, with D possibly being TRBD2 (5 bases). The V end lost 3 bases, the J end lost 8 bases, and 12 bases lay between the germline ends. The CDR3 spans 13 residues. Germline CDR1 and CDR2: SGHRS and YFSETQ. The CDR3 nucleotides are TGCGCCAGCAGCTGGGCCATCGGGGATGAGCAGTTCTTC. The encoded protein is CASSWAIGDEQFF.

The chain uses TRBV7-6 and TRBJ1-1; D possibly corresponds to TRBD1 (5 bases). The V end was cut by 5 bases, the J end by 7 bases, with 17 bases between. Germline assignment: CDR1 SGHVS and CDR2 FNYEAQ. The CDR3 loop spans 14 amino acids. CDR3 in amino acids: CASSPLKDSHEAFF. CDR3 DNA: TGTGCCAGCAGCCCCCTTAAAGACAGCCATGAAGCTTTCTTT.

The V and J genes are TRBV5-1 and TRBJ2-2; 11 nucleotides agree with TRBD2. Per germline, CDR1 SGHRS and CDR2 YFSETQ. The CDR3 runs 19 residues. With V trimmed by 6 bases and J by 1 base, 14 bases remained unmatched. The CDR3 here is CASTSPTSGATWNTGELFF. The DNA of the CDR3 is TGCGCCAGCACGTCTCCGACTAGCGGGGCCACCTGGAACACCGGGGAGCTGTTTTTT.

Notes on this clone: This sample also contains other DNA sequences that code for the same CDR3. The chain has TRBV6-5 and TRBJ1-4, with D uncertain. CDR3 length: 12 residues. With 6 bases removed from V and 5 bases from J, the gap between germline ends came to 7 bases. The germline CDR1 and CDR2 sequences are MNHEY and SVGAGI. The CDR3 is CASRDRNEKLFF. In DNA, the CDR3 is TGTGCCAGCAGGGACCGAAATGAAAAACTGTTTTTT.

This chain uses TRBV5-1 with TRBJ2-5; D might be TRBD2 (5 bases). CDR1 and CDR2 (germline): SGHRS, YFSETQ. There are 14 residues in the CDR3. Trimming shortened V by 1 base and J by 4 bases, and 11 bases separated the two germline ends. The CDR3 loop is CASSLMRVGETQYF. CDR3 DNA sequence: TGCGCCAGCAGCTTGATGAGGGTGGGAGAGACCCAGTACTTC. The variable domain in full, completed from reference TRBV5-1 and TRBJ2-5, reads KAGVTQTPRYLIKTRGQQVTLSCSPISGHRSVSWYQQTPGQGLQFLFEYFSETQRNKGNFPGRFSGRQFSNSRSEMNVSTLELGDSALYLCASSLMRVGETQYFGPGTRLLVL.

This clone was observed once. V usage is TRBV28 and J usage is TRBJ1-5, with TRBD1 matching 12 bases. V trimming: 5 bases; J trimming: 7 bases; junction bases outside the gene matches: 9. The CDR3 length is 16 residues. Germline V gene data show CDR1 as MDHEN and CDR2 as SYDVKM. The chain's CDR3 is CASSQGQGAGEQPQHF. CDR3 DNA sequence: TGTGCCAGCAGTCAGGGACAGGGGGCAGGTGAGCAGCCCCAGCATTTT.

The DNA for the CDR3 is TGTGCCAGCAGCTTCGTCGATGTCCTAGCCAAAAACATTCAGTACTTC. Translation gives CASSFVDVLAKNIQYF. V is TRBV5-4 and J is TRBJ2-4, with D unclear. Per the germline V gene, CDR1 is SGHNT and CDR2 is YYREEE (reference sequence). The V end lost 2 bases, the J end lost 0 bases, and 12 bases lay between the germline ends. The CDR3 has 16 amino acids.

The J gene is TRBJ1-2, the V gene TRBV4-2, with 9 bases identical to TRBD1. CDR3 length: 17 residues. The germline V gene has CDR1 LGHNA and CDR2 YNFKEQ. Trimming at V came to 0 bases and at J to 4 bases, leaving 9 bases not matched to a gene. DNA for the CDR3: TGTGCCAGCAGCCAAGACAGTACAGGGGGCGCCGTCTATGGCTACACCTTC. Translated: CASSQDSTGGAVYGYTF.

J is TRBJ2-7 and V is TRBV7-8; D tentatively reads TRBD1 or TRBD2 (6 bases each). Trimming shortened V by 5 bases and J by 9 bases, and 26 bases separated the two germline ends. This CDR3 is 16 amino acids long. Germline V gene data show CDR1 as SGHVS and CDR2 as FQNEAQ. CDR3 coding DNA: TGTGCCAGCAGCCTAAGGACCACGGGGGCGCGAGTCGGGCAGTACTTC. Translating gives CASSLRTTGARVGQYF.